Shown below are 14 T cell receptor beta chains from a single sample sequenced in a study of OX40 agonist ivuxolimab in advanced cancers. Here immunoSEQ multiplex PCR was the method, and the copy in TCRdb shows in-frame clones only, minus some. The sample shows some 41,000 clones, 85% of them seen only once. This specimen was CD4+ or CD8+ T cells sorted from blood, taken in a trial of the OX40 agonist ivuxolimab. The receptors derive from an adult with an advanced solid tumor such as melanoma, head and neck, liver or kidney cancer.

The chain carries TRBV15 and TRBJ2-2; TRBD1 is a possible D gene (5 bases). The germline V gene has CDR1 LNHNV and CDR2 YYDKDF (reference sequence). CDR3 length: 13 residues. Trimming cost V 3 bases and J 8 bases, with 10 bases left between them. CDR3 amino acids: CATSSLRAGELFF. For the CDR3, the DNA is TGTGCCACCAGCAGCCTCAGGGCGGGGGAGCTGTTTTTT.

CDR3 sequence reads: CASSPRPDLSTDTQYF. The CDR3, as DNA: TGTGCCAGCAGCCCCCGTCCAGACTTGAGCACAGATACGCAGTATTTT. V is TRBV9 and J is TRBJ2-3; no firm D call. CDR3 length: 16 residues. Germline V gene data show CDR1 as SGDLS and CDR2 as YYNGEE. V was trimmed by 4 bases and J by 0 bases, leaving 15 bases between them. Full variable domain (outside the CDR3, taken from reference TRBV9 and TRBJ2-3): DSGVTQTPKHLITATGQRVTLRCSPRSGDLSVYWYQQSLDQGLQFLIQYYNGEERAKGNILERFSAQQFPDLHSELNLSSLELGDSALYFCASSPRPDLSTDTQYFGPGTRLTVL.

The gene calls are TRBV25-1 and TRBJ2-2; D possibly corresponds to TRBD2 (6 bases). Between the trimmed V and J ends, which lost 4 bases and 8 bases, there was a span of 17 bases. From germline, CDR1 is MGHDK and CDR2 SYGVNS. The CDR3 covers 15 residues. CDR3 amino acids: CASSGLRERSGELFF. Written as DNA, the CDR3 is TGTGCCAGCAGTGGACTACGGGAGAGGTCTGGGGAGCTGTTTTTT.

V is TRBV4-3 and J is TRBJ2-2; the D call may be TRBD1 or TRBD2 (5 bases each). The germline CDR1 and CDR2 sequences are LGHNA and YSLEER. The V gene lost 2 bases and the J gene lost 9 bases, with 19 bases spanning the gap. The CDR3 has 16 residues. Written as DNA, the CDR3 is TGCGCCAGCAGCCAATTGGTTGTCCCTCCGGGGCGGGAGCTGTTTTTT. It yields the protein CASSQLVVPPGRELFF.

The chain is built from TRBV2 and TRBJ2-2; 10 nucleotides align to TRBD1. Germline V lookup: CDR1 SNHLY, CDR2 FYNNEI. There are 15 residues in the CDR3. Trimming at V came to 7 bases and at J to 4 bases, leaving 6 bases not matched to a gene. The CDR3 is CASTATGGFTGELFF. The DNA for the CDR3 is TGTGCCAGCACCGCGACAGGGGGCTTCACCGGGGAGCTGTTTTTT. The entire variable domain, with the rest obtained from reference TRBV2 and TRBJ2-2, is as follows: EPEVTQTPSHQVTQMGQEVILRCVPISNHLYFYWYRQILGQKVEFLVSFYNNEISEKSEIFDDQFSVERPDGSNFTLKIRSTKLEDSAMYFCASTATGGFTGELFFGEGSRLTVL.

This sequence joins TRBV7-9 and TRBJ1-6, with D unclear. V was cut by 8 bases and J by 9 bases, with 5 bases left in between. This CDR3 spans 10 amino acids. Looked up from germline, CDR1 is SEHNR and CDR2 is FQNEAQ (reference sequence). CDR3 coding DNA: TGTGCCAGCGACCGTTCACCCCTCCACTTT. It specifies CASDRSPLHF.

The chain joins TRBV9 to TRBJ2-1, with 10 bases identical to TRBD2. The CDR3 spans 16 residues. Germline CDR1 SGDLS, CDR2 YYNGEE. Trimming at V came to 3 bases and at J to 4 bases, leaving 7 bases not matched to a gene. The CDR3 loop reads CASSAHLAGDYNEQFF. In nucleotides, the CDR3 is TGTGCCAGCAGCGCCCATCTAGCGGGAGATTACAATGAGCAGTTCTTC.

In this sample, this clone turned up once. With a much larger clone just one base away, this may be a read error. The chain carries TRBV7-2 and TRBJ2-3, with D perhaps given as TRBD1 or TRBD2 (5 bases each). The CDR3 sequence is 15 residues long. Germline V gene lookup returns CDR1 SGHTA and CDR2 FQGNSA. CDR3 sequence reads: CASSYTPGSTDAQYF. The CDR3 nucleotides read TGTGCCAGCAGCTACACTCCAGGGAGCACAGATGCGCAGTATTTT.

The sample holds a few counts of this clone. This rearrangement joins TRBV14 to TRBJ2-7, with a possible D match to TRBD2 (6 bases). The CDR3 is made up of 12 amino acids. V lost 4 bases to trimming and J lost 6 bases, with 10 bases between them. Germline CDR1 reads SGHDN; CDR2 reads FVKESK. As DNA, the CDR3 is TGTGCCAGCAGCCCCGGGACTCGCGAGCAGTACTTC. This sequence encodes CASSPGTREQYF.

The CDR3 loop is CASSVGGDNEQFF. As DNA, the CDR3 is TGTGCCAGCAGCGTGGGAGGGGACAATGAGCAGTTCTTC. This chain uses TRBV7-3 with TRBJ2-1, with 7 bases identical to TRBD2. Germline V gene lookup returns CDR1 SGHTA and CDR2 FQGTGA. This CDR3 region has 13 residues. With V trimmed by 5 bases and J by 5 bases, 3 bases remained unmatched.

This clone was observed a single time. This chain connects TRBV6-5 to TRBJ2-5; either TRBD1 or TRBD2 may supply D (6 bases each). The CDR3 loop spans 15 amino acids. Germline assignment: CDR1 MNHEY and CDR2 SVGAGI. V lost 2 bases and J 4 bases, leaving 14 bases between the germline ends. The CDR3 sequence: CASSYGQGRRETQYF. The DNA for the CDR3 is TGTGCCAGCAGTTACGGGCAGGGGAGGCGAGAGACCCAGTACTTC.

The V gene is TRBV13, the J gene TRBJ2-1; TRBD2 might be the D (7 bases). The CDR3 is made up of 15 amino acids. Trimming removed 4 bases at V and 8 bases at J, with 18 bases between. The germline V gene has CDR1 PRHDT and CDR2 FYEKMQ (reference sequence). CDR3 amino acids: CASSYRDSGGDEQFF. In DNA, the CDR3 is TGTGCCAGCAGCTACCGGGACTCGGGGGGCGATGAGCAGTTCTTC.

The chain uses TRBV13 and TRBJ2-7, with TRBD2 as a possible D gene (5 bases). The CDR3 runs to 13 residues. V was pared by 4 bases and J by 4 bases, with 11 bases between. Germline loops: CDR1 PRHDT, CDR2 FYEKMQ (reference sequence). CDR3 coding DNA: TGTGCCAGCAGCTCTCCGGGGTGGTACGAGCAGTACTTC. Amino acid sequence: CASSSPGWYEQYF.

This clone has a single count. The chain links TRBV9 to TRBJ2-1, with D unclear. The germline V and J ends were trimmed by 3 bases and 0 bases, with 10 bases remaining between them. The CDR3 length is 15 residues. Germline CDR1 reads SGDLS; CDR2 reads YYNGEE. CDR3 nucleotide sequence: TGTGCCAGCAGCGGGCAGTACGGCTCCTACAATGAGCAGTTCTTC. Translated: CASSGQYGSYNEQFF.